This T cell receptor (beta chain) was recorded in a study of cytomegalovirus exposure and HLA in healthy donors. Findings and limits, study-wide: Most TCR sequences were seen very rarely across donors, but some public TCRs occurred in many. A missense DCLRE1C variant was associated with V- and J-gene trimming of TCR beta chains in a later analysis, and an independent cohort replicated the association. Later analysis placed DRB1 highest and HLA-C lowest in TCR association rates, which differed by HLA locus.

The primer mix had 60 Vbeta and 13 Jbeta primers. Only in-frame clones appear in the TCRdb table, and some are missing; sequencing was by immunoSEQ multiplex PCR. The data show about 58,000 clones, and the top ten clones hold about 4%. A remark on this clone: The antigen is unknown.

V shed 5 bases and J shed 4 bases, with 23 bases lying between them. Germline loops: CDR1 MDHEN, CDR2 SYDVKM. The CDR3 is 17 residues long. The material sequenced was PBMCs. The chain uses TRBV28 and TRBJ1-2, with D possibly TRBD1 on 6 matching bases. The sequence was collected from a male donor in good health and CMV-seronegative. The DNA of the CDR3 is TGTGCCAGCAGTGTACGGGGGGCCTCCCATCGCCCCTATGGCTACACCTTC. Its translation: CASSVRGASHRPYGYTF.